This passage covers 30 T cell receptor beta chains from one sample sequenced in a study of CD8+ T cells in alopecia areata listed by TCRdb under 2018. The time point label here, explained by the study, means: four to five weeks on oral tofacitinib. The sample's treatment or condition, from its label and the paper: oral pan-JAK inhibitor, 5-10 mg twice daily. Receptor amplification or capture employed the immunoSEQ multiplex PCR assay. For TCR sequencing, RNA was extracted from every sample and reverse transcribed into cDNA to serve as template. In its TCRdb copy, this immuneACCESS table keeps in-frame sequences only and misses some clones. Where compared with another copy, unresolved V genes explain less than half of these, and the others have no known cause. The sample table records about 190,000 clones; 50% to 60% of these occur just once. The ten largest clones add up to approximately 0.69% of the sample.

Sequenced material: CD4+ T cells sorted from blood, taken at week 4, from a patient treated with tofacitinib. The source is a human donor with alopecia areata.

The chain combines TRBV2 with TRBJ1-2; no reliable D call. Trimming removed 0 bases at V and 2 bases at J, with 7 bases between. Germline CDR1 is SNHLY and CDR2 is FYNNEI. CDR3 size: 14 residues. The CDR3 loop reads CASSEAAVNYGYTF. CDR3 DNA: TGTGCCAGCAGTGAAGCGGCGGTAAACTATGGCTACACCTTC.

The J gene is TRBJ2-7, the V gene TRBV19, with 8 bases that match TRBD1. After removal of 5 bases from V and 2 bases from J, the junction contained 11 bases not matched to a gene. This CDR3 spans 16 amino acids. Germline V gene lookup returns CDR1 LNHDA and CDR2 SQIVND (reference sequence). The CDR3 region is CASSDPRTGIPYEQYF. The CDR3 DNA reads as TGTGCCAGTAGTGACCCCCGGACAGGGATCCCCTACGAGCAGTACTTC.

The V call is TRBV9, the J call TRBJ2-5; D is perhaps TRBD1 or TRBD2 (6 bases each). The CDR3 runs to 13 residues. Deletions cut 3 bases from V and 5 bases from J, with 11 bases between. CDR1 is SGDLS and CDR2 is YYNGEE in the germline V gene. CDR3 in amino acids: CASSAGGRETQYF. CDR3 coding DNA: TGTGCCAGCAGCGCCGGGGGCAGGGAGACCCAGTACTTC.

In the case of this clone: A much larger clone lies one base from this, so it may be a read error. Here the CDR3 DNA reads TGTGCCAGCAGTTACTACGAGCAGTACTTC. Translation: CASSYYEQYF. The rearrangement uses TRBV6-5 and TRBJ2-7, with no clear D. The CDR3 spans 10 residues. V gave up 1 base and J gave up 5 bases, with 0 bases separating them. CDR1 MNHEY and CDR2 SVGAGI come from the germline V gene.

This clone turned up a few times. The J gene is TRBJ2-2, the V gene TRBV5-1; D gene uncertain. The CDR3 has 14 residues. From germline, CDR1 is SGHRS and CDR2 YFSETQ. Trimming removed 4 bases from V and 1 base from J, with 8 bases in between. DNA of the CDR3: TGCGCCAGCAGCCGGTCTGGGAACACCGGGGAGCTGTTTTTT. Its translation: CASSRSGNTGELFF.

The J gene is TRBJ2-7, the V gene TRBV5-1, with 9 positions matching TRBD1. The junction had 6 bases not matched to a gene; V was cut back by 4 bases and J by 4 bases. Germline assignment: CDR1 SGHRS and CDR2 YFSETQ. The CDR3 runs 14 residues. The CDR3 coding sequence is TGCGCCAGCAGCCGGGACAGGGAGGGATACGAGCAGTACTTC. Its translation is CASSRDREGYEQYF.

This CDR3 is CASSYSQQGNGYTF. The CDR3 coding sequence is TGTGCCAGCAGTTACTCTCAACAGGGGAACGGCTACACCTTC. The chain carries TRBV6-6 and TRBJ1-2, with 7 positions matching TRBD1. Germline V gene data show CDR1 as MNHNY and CDR2 as SVGAGI (reference sequence). This CDR3 has 14 amino acids. The ends lost 0 bases at V and 8 bases at J; junction bases unmatched: 6.

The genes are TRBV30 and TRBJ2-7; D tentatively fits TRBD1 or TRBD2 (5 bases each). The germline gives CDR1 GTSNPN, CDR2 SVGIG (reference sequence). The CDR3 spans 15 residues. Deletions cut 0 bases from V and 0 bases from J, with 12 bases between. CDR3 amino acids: CAWSVRGGSSYEQYF. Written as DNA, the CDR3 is TGTGCCTGGAGTGTACGTGGGGGAAGCTCCTACGAGCAGTACTTC. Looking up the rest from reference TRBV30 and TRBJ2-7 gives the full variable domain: SQTIHQWPATLVQPVGSPLSLECTVEGTSNPNLYWYRQAAGRGLQLLFYSVGIGQISSEVPQNLSASRPQDRQFILSSKKLLLSDSGFYLCAWSVRGGSSYEQYFGPGTRLTVT.

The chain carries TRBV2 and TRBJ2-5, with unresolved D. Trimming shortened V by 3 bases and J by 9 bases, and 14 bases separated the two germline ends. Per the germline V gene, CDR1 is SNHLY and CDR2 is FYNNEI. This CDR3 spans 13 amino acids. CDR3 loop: CASSEIQATAQYF. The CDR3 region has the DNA TGTGCCAGCAGTGAGATCCAGGCGACGGCCCAGTACTTC.

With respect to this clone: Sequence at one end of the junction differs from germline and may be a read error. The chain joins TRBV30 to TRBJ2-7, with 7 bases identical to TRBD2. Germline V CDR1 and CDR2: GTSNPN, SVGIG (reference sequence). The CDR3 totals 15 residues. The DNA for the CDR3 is TGTGCCTGCCGGGAGAGTGGCGGGGGTGCCTATGAGCAGTACTTC. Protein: CACRESGGGAYEQYF.

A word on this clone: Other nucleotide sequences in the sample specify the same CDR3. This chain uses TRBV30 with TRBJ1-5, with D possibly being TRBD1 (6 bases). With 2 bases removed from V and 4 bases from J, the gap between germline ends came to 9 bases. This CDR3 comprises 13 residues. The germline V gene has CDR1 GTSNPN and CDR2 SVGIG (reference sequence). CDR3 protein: CAWSQGRNQPQHF. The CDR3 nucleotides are TGTGCCTGGAGTCAGGGGAGGAATCAGCCCCAGCATTTT.

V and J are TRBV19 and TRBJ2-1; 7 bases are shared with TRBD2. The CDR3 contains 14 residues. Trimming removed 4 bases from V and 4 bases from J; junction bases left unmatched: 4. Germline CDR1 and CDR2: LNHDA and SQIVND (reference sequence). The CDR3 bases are TGTGCCAGTAGTAAGAGCGGGATATACAATGAGCAGTTCTTC. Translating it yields CASSKSGIYNEQFF.

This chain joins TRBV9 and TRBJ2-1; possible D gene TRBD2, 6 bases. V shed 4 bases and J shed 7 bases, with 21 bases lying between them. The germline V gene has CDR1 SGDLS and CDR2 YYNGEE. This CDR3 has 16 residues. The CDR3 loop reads CASSILGSAGRNEQFF. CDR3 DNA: TGTGCCAGCAGCATCCTGGGTTCCGCGGGAAGGAATGAGCAGTTCTTC.

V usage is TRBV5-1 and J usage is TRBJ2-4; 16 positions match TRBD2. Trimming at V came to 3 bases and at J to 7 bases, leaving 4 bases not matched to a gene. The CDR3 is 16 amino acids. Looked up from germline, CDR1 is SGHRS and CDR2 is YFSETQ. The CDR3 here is CASSSGLAGGSNIQYF. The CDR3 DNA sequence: TGCGCCAGCAGCTCGGGACTAGCGGGAGGGAGCAACATTCAGTACTTC.

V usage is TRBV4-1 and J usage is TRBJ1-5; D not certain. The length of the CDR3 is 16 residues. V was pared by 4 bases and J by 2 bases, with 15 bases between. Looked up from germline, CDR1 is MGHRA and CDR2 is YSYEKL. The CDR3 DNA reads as TGCGCCAGCAGCCTCAGTCAGGAGGAGGGCAATCAGCCCCAGCATTTT. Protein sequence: CASSLSQEEGNQPQHF.

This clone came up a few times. The CDR3: CSAWTSGRAGYNEQFF. CDR3 bases: TGCAGCGCTTGGACTAGCGGGAGGGCGGGCTACAATGAGCAGTTCTTC. The chain couples TRBV29-1 to TRBJ2-1; 15 bases agree with TRBD2. The J segment lost 3 bases and the V segment lost 7 bases, leaving 7 bases of the junction unmatched. The germline V gene encodes CDR1 SQVTM and CDR2 ANQGSEA. This CDR3 comprises 16 residues.

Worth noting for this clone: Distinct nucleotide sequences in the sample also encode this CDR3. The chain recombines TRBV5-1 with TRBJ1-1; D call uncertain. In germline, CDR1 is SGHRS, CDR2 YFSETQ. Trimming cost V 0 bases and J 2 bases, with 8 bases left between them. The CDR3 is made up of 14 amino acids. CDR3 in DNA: TGCGCCAGCAGCTTGGGCCAGACCAACACTGAAGCTTTCTTT. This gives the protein CASSLGQTNTEAFF.

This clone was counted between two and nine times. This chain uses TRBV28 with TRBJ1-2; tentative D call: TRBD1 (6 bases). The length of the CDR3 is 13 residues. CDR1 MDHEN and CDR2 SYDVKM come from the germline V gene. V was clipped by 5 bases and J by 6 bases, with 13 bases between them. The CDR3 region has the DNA TGTGCCAGCAGTCCACAGGGTAGGAATGGCTACACCTTC. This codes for CASSPQGRNGYTF.

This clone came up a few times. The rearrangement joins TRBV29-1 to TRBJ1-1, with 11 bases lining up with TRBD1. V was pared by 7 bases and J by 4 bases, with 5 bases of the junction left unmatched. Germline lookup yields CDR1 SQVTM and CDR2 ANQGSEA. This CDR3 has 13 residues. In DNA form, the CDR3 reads TGCAGCGGCCGGGACAGGGGGTTCACTGAAGCTTTCTTT. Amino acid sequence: CSGRDRGFTEAFF.

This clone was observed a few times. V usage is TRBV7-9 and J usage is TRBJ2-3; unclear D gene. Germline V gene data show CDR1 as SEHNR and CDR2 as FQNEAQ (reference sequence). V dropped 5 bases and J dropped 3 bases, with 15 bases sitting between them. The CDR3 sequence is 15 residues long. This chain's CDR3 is CASSQDVVGTDTQYF. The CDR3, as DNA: TGTGCCAGCAGCCAGGACGTTGTGGGTACAGATACGCAGTATTTT.

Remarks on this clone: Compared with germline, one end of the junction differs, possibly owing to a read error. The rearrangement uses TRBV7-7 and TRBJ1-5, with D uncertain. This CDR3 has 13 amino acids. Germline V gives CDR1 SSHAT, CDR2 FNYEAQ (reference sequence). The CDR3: CASSLDLNQPQHF. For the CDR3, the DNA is TGTGCTAGCAGCTTAGACCTCAATCAGCCCCAGCATTTT.

The CDR3 region has the DNA TGTGCCAGCAGAGACCTTAGCGGCTACACAGATACGCAGTATTTT. This gives the protein CASRDLSGYTDTQYF. The chain uses TRBV28 and TRBJ2-3; tentative D call: TRBD2 (6 bases). Germline CDR1 reads MDHEN; CDR2 reads SYDVKM. There are 15 residues in the CDR3. V was shortened by 6 bases and J by 2 bases, with 15 bases between the two germline ends.

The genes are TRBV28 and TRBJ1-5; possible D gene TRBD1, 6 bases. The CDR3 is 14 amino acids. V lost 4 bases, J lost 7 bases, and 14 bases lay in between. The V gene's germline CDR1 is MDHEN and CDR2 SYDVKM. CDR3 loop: CASSSTLGGQPQHF. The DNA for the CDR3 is TGTGCCAGCAGTTCAACCCTAGGGGGACAGCCCCAGCATTTT.

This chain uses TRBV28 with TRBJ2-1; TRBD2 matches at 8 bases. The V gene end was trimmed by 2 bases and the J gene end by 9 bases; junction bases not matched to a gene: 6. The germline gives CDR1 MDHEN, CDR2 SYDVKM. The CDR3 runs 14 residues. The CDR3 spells CASSLPRTSIEQFF. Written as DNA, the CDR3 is TGTGCCAGCAGTTTACCTAGGACTAGCATTGAGCAGTTCTTC.

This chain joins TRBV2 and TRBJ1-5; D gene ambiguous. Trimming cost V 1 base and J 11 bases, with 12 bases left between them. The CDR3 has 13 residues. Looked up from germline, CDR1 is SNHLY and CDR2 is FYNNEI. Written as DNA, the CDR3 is TGTGCCAGCAGTGAAGTGGGAACGGGAACCCAGCATTTT. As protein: CASSEVGTGTQHF.

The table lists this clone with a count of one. In DNA form, the CDR3 reads TGTGCCTGGAGTGACCGAGTAAACTATGGCTACACCTTC. This codes for CAWSDRVNYGYTF. The chain links TRBV30 to TRBJ1-2; D uncertain. Trimming pared 1 base from V and 2 bases from J, leaving 8 bases between. Germline loops: CDR1 GTSNPN, CDR2 SVGIG (reference sequence). This CDR3 is 13 amino acids long.

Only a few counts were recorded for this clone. CDR3 residues: CASALFGRANYGYTF. CDR3 in DNA: TGTGCCAGCGCCCTCTTTGGCAGGGCCAACTATGGCTACACCTTC. The chain recombines TRBV28 with TRBJ1-2; possible D gene TRBD1, 5 bases. CDR3 length equals 15 residues. In germline, CDR1 is MDHEN, CDR2 SYDVKM. With 8 bases removed from V and 2 bases from J, the gap between germline ends came to 18 bases.

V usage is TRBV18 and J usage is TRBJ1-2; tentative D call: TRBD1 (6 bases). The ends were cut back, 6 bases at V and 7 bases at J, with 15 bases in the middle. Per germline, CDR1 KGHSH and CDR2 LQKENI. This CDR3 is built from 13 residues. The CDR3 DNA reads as TGTGCCAGCTCTCCGTTACAGGGAGGTGGCTACACCTTC. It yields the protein CASSPLQGGGYTF.

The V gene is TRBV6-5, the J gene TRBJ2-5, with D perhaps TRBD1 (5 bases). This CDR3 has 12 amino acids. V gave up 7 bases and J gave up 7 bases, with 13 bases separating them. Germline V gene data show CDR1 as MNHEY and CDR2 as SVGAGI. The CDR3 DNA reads TGTGCCAGCACATCGGCAGGGCGGACCCAGTACTTC. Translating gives CASTSAGRTQYF.

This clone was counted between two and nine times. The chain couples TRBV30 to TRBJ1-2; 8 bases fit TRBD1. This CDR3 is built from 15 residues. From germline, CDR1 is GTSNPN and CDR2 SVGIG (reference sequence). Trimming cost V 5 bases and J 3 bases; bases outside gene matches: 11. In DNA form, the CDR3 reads TGTGCCTGGCTTACCCCAGGGGGCTCGGACTATGGCTACACCTTC. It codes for CAWLTPGGSDYGYTF.